Below are 24 T cell receptor beta chains sequenced from a single sample in a study of blood T cell repertoires in COVID-19. Repertoires were generated with immunoSEQ multiplex PCR, while TCRdb's copy carries only in-frame clones and drops some. The sample consists of approximately 470,000 clones, over 75% of them appearing once. Sequencing was carried out using peripheral blood. The receptors were gathered from a human donor in a cohort sampled during active COVID-19.

The chain carries TRBV6-5 and TRBJ2-5, with 9 bases identical to TRBD2. J was trimmed by 4 bases and V by 2 bases; bases with no gene match: 8. The germline V gene has CDR1 MNHEY and CDR2 SVGAGI. The CDR3 is 16 residues long. This CDR3 reads CASSYTRAGGAETQYF. Here the CDR3 DNA reads TGTGCCAGCAGTTACACCAGAGCGGGAGGTGCAGAGACCCAGTACTTC.

The V call is TRBV18, the J call TRBJ1-2; 7 bases are shared with TRBD1. The CDR3 has 15 amino acids. Germline V gene sequence: CDR1 KGHSH, CDR2 LQKENI. The J segment lost 4 bases and the V segment lost 0 bases, leaving 5 bases of the junction unmatched. The CDR3, as DNA: TGTGCCAGCTCACCACCCGGGACAGAAATCTATGGCTACACCTTC. Translation: CASSPPGTEIYGYTF.

The chain carries TRBV10-3 and TRBJ1-3; D is unclear. This CDR3 region has 12 residues. The germline V gene encodes CDR1 ENHRY and CDR2 SYGVKD. Trimming cost V 1 base and J 5 bases, with 3 bases left between them. Here the CDR3 DNA reads TGTGCCATCAGTGAGTTAAGAAACACCATATATTTT. Amino acid sequence: CAISELRNTIYF.

The chain couples TRBV2 to TRBJ2-5; D is unclear. Germline V lookup: CDR1 SNHLY, CDR2 FYNNEI. With 5 bases removed from V and 2 bases from J, the gap between germline ends came to 9 bases. The CDR3 spans 13 residues. CDR3 bases: TGTGCCAGCAGTTCAGTACCTCAAGAGACCCAGTACTTC. It encodes CASSSVPQETQYF.

The J gene is TRBJ1-2, the V gene TRBV5-1; D is uncertain. Trimming took 0 bases from V and 2 from J, leaving 11 bases between them. The germline gives CDR1 SGHRS, CDR2 YFSETQ. This CDR3 has 15 residues. The CDR3 reads CASSLESVPNYGYTF. The DNA of the CDR3 is TGCGCCAGCAGCTTGGAGTCGGTGCCGAACTATGGCTACACCTTC.

V usage is TRBV2 and J usage is TRBJ2-3; 7 bases align to TRBD2. Germline values: CDR1 SNHLY, CDR2 FYNNEI. J lost 0 bases, V lost 6 bases, and 6 bases had no gene match. CDR3 length equals 15 residues. CDR3 sequence reads: CASSGLVPSTDTQYF. DNA of the CDR3: TGTGCCAGCAGCGGACTAGTCCCTAGCACAGATACGCAGTATTTT.

The chain recombines TRBV3-1 (or the pseudogene TRBV3-2) with TRBJ1-2; TRBD1 agrees at 7 bases. This CDR3 has 13 residues. The germline V gene has CDR1 LGHDT and CDR2 YNNKEL (reference sequence). The V and J ends lost 4 bases and 4 bases, in that order; junction bases with no gene match: 3. The CDR3 loop reads CASSRDRAYGYTF. The CDR3 DNA reads as TGTGCCAGCAGCCGGGACAGAGCCTATGGCTACACCTTC.

This chain links TRBV5-1 with TRBJ1-1; 7 positions agree with TRBD1. Germline V gene data show CDR1 as SGHRS and CDR2 as YFSETQ. The CDR3 consists of 17 residues. V was clipped by 3 bases and J by 0 bases; unmatched bases: 11. The chain's CDR3 is CASSSQGPISMNTEAFF. For the CDR3, the DNA is TGCGCCAGCAGCTCACAGGGGCCAATATCAATGAACACTGAAGCTTTCTTT.

The V and J genes are TRBV6-5 and TRBJ2-7; maybe TRBD1 (6 bases). Germline assignment: CDR1 MNHEY and CDR2 SVGAGI. Between the trimmed V and J ends, which lost 6 bases and 5 bases, there was a span of 11 bases. The CDR3 extends over 12 amino acids. The CDR3 here is CASRGALNEQYF. Written as DNA, the CDR3 is TGTGCCAGCAGGGGGGCCCTCAACGAGCAGTACTTC.

V gene TRBV19 combines with J gene TRBJ1-4, with 10 bases identical to TRBD1. CDR3 length equals 17 residues. Trimming at V came to 6 bases and at J to 3 bases, leaving 10 bases not matched to a gene. Germline CDR1 and CDR2: LNHDA and SQIVND (reference sequence). The CDR3 DNA reads TGTGCCAGTAGCCTTCTGACAGGGGGCACGCCTAATGAAAAACTGTTTTTT. The encoded protein is CASSLLTGGTPNEKLFF. Based on the CDR3 plus reference TRBV19 and TRBJ1-4, the full variable domain is DGGITQSPKYLFRKEGQNVTLSCEQNLNHDAMYWYRQDPGQGLRLIYYSQIVNDFQKGDIAEGYSVSREKKESFPLTVTSAQKNPTAFYLCASSLLTGGTPNEKLFFGSGTQLSVL.

The rearrangement joins TRBV3-1 (or the pseudogene TRBV3-2) to TRBJ1-4, with a possible D match to TRBD1 (5 bases). Germline V gene sequence: CDR1 LGHDT, CDR2 YNNKEL (reference sequence). Trimming took off 4 bases at V and 7 bases at J, with 13 bases between the two ends. This CDR3 has 14 residues. The CDR3 coding sequence is TGTGCCAGCAGCCGTCCCAGGGTTTTTGAAAAACTGTTTTTT. Translated, it gives CASSRPRVFEKLFF.

The chain uses TRBV30 and TRBJ2-7; D is unclear. The CDR3 is 11 residues long. V lost 7 bases to trimming and J lost 6 bases, with 13 bases between them. CDR1 and CDR2 from the germline V gene are GTSNPN and SVGIG (reference sequence). CDR3 in DNA: TGTGCCTCCCGATCCGTCGGCGAGCAGTACTTC. Translation: CASRSVGEQYF. The entire variable domain, with the rest obtained from reference TRBV30 and TRBJ2-7, is as follows: SQTIHQWPATLVQPVGSPLSLECTVEGTSNPNLYWYRQAAGRGLQLLFYSVGIGQISSEVPQNLSASRPQDRQFILSSKKLLLSDSGFYLCASRSVGEQYFGPGTRLTVT.

V usage is TRBV10-3 and J usage is TRBJ2-7, with TRBD2 matching over 11 bases. Germline trimming cut 7 bases from V and 1 base from J; bases unmatched to any gene: 6. This CDR3 has 15 residues. CDR1 and CDR2 from the germline V gene are ENHRY and SYGVKD. In DNA, the CDR3 is TGTGCCATCACCCCTGGGACTAGCGGATCCTACGAGCAGTACTTC. It is translated as CAITPGTSGSYEQYF.

The chain uses TRBV7-2 and TRBJ1-1, with D possibly being TRBD1 (5 bases). The V and J ends lost 1 base and 5 bases respectively, with 8 bases between them. The CDR3 totals 13 residues. CDR1 SGHTA and CDR2 FQGNSA come from the germline V gene. The CDR3 DNA follows: TGTGCCAGCAGCTTAGGGGAGGGGACTGAAGCTTTCTTT. It specifies CASSLGEGTEAFF.

This chain connects TRBV9 to TRBJ1-1; possibly TRBD1 for D (5 bases). Trimming cost V 0 bases and J 1 base, with 13 bases left between them. Germline V gene lookup returns CDR1 SGDLS and CDR2 YYNGEE. CDR3 length: 16 amino acids. CDR3 in DNA: TGTGCCAGCAGCGTAGAGGCCAGGACATCGAACACTGAAGCTTTCTTT. This encodes CASSVEARTSNTEAFF.

Regarding this clone: The sample contains more than one DNA sequence encoding this CDR3. The rearrangement links TRBV12-3 or TRBV12-4 to TRBJ1-1; 7 nucleotides match TRBD1. This CDR3 spans 13 amino acids. Trimming took 8 bases from V and 0 from J; bases not matched to a gene: 3. CDR3 residues: CASRGQLNTEAFF. The CDR3 bases are TGTGCCAGCCGGGGACAGTTGAACACTGAAGCTTTCTTT.

This clone was recorded once. The CDR3 DNA sequence: TGTGCCAGCAGCCCCAGGGGGCTACAGGGAAACACCATATATTTT. This gives the protein CASSPRGLQGNTIYF. The chain joins TRBV7-9 to TRBJ1-3; 8 bases align to TRBD1. The V segment lost 5 bases and the J segment 4 bases; nucleotides outside the gene matches: 7. Germline V gene lookup returns CDR1 SEHNR and CDR2 FQNEAQ (reference sequence). This CDR3 is 15 amino acids long.

The chain links TRBV30 to TRBJ1-2, with D uncertain. The CDR3 extends over 12 amino acids. V was clipped by 2 bases and J by 2 bases, with 6 bases between them. Germline V gene lookup returns CDR1 GTSNPN and CDR2 SVGIG (reference sequence). The CDR3 region is CAWSLLNYGYTF. DNA for the CDR3: TGTGCCTGGAGTCTACTAAACTATGGCTACACCTTC.

This rearrangement joins TRBV30 to TRBJ2-4, with TRBD2 matching 9 bases. The V and J ends lost 3 bases and 8 bases, in that order; junction bases with no gene match: 14. Germline V gene sequence: CDR1 GTSNPN, CDR2 SVGIG (reference sequence). The CDR3 runs 16 residues. In nucleotides, the CDR3 is TGTGCCTGGAGCGGAGGATTAGCGGGAGATCGGTACATTCAGTACTTC. Amino acids: CAWSGGLAGDRYIQYF.

The V and J genes are TRBV4-3 and TRBJ1-2, with TRBD1 identical over 8 bases. The CDR3 spans 16 residues. V lost 0 bases to trimming and J lost 1 base; unmatched junction nucleotides: 4. CDR1 and CDR2 (germline): LGHNA, YSLEER. CDR3 bases: TGCGCCAGCAGCCAAGAGGGGACAGGTTATAACTATGGCTACACCTTC. This sequence encodes CASSQEGTGYNYGYTF.

The CDR3 sequence: CASSYSAQDYGYTF. In DNA, the CDR3 is TGTGCCAGCAGTTACTCAGCCCAGGACTATGGCTACACCTTC. The chain combines TRBV6-6 with TRBJ1-2, with unresolved D. The germline V gene encodes CDR1 MNHNY and CDR2 SVGAGI (reference sequence). V was cut by 0 bases and J by 3 bases, with 8 bases left in between. The CDR3 extends over 14 amino acids.

The V gene is TRBV2, the J gene TRBJ2-3; 10 positions match TRBD1. Germline trimming cut 6 bases from V and 8 bases from J; bases unmatched to any gene: 8. The CDR3 covers 14 residues. CDR1 SNHLY and CDR2 FYNNEI come from the germline V gene. CDR3 coding DNA: TGTGCCAGCAGGGACAGGGGGGGCCGAAGTACGCAGTATTTT. This codes for CASRDRGGRSTQYF.

The chain has TRBV5-1 and TRBJ1-4; 7 bases agree with TRBD1. Per the germline V gene, CDR1 is SGHRS and CDR2 is YFSETQ. This CDR3 is built from 15 residues. The trim removed 5 bases at V and 1 base at J, leaving 5 bases unmatched. The CDR3 region is CASRPYRGTNEKLFF. The CDR3, as DNA: TGCGCCAGCAGGCCCTACAGGGGAACTAATGAAAAACTGTTTTTT.

The J gene is TRBJ1-1, the V gene TRBV5-1, with D tentatively TRBD1 (5 bases). Germline values: CDR1 SGHRS, CDR2 YFSETQ. The CDR3 runs to 14 residues. V was pared by 0 bases and J by 1 base, with 7 bases between. The CDR3 region is CASSLDGQNTEAFF. The CDR3 nucleotides are TGCGCCAGCAGCTTGGACGGACAGAACACTGAAGCTTTCTTT.